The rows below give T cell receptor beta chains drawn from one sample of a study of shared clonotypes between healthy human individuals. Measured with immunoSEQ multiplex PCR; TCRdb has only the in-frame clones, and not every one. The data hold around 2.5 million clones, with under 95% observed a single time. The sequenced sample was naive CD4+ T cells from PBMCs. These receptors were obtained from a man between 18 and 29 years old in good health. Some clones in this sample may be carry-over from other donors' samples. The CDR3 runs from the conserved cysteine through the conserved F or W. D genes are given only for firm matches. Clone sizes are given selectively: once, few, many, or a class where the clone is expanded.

CASSSSPGVGNTIYF	TGTGCCAGCAGCAGTTCGCCTGGGGTCGGAAACACCATATATTTT	-	-	TRBV5-5	TRBJ1-3
CAWSVGSNTEAFF	TGTGCCTGGAGTGTGGGGTCGAACACTGAAGCTTTCTTT	-	few	TRBV30	TRBJ1-1
CASSQDGIAGGRNEQFF	TGCGCCAGCAGCCAGGACGGGATAGCGGGAGGTAGGAATGAGCAGTTCTTC	TRBD2	-	TRBV4-1	TRBJ2-1
CASSPLTGEKLFF	TGTGCCAGCAGTCCCCTGACAGGGGAAAAACTGTTTTTT	TRBD1	once	TRBV27	TRBJ1-4
CAIGTVEETQYF	TGTGCCATAGGGACAGTGGAAGAGACCCAGTACTTC	TRBD1	once	TRBV10-3	TRBJ2-5
CASSLVRGVHNEQFF	TGTGCCAGCAGCTTAGTACGGGGGGTTCACAATGAGCAGTTCTTC	TRBD2	-	TRBV11-2	TRBJ2-1
CASSSSPGRQYF	TGTGCCAGCAGTTCGTCCCCAGGGCGCCAGTACTTC	-	-	TRBV6-6	TRBJ2-7
CASRGVRALSGNTIYF	TGTGCCAGCCGAGGGGTGAGGGCTCTTTCTGGAAACACCATATATTTT	-	once	TRBV2	TRBJ1-3
CASSSRQGAQHF	TGTGCCAGCAGCTCCCGACAGGGAGCCCAGCATTTT	TRBD1	-	TRBV28	TRBJ1-5
CASSLDRGEKLFF	TGTGCCAGCAGCCTGGACAGGGGTGAAAAACTGTTTTTT	TRBD1	-	TRBV6-5	TRBJ1-4
CASSSFSGANVLTF	TGTGCCAGCAGTTCCTTCTCTGGGGCCAACGTCCTGACTTTC	-	-	TRBV6-5	TRBJ2-6
CASSVSIPTGVLYGYTF	TGTGCCAGTAGTGTAAGCATCCCGACAGGGGTGCTCTATGGCTACACCTTC	TRBD1	-	TRBV19	TRBJ1-2
CSVDWGRDEAFF	TGCAGCGTTGATTGGGGAAGGGATGAAGCTTTCTTT	-	few	TRBV29-1	TRBJ1-1
CASRLEDRYTEAFF	TGTGCCAGCAGATTAGAGGACAGGTACACTGAAGCTTTCTTT	TRBD1	-	TRBV28	TRBJ1-1
CASSPGAGIYGYTF	TGTGCCAGCAGCCCAGGGGCAGGTATCTATGGCTACACCTTC	-	-	TRBV7-9	TRBJ1-2
CASRSAGVNIQYF	TGCGCCAGCAGATCCGCAGGGGTAAACATTCAGTACTTC	-	once	TRBV5-1	TRBJ2-4
CASSQTGTSGSYNEQFF	TGTGCCAGCAGCCAAACCGGGACTAGCGGGAGCTACAATGAGCAGTTCTTC	TRBD2	-	TRBV7-3	TRBJ2-1
CASSINRQGGDEQYF	TGTGCCAGTAGTATAAACAGACAGGGAGGCGACGAGCAGTACTTC	-	-	TRBV19	TRBJ2-7
CASTRRLSSTSYEQYF	TGTGCCAGCACCCGACGACTATCTAGTACCTCCTACGAGCAGTACTTC	-	-	TRBV7-2	TRBJ2-7
CASSDGRFTEAFF	TGTGCCAGCAGCGACGGACGGTTCACTGAAGCTTTCTTT	-	few	TRBV9	TRBJ1-1